This T cell receptor beta chain was recorded in a study of blood T cell repertoires in COVID-19. Study-wide background: There were acute and convalescent COVID-19 samples, and they came from the United States, Italy and Spain.

Original handling: Scientists estimated how many nucleated cells there were by amplifying reference gene primers. The table came from immunoSEQ multiplex PCR; TCRdb's copy has only in-frame clones and leaves some out. V, J and clone size reflect that table, while D and trimming were determined from the DNA. Altogether around 200,000 clones are present, roughly 85% being singletons, with the ten largest covering around 2.5%. This CDR3 comprises 14 residues. CDR1 and CDR2 (germline): SNHLY, FYNNEI. V lost 3 bases, J lost 8 bases, and 6 bases stayed unmatched. The V and J genes are TRBV2 and TRBJ1-4; 7 nucleotides line up with TRBD1. The receptor comes from a middle-aged woman with active or convalescent COVID-19. The sequencing input was peripheral blood. The CDR3 here is CASSEDRLNEKLFF. In nucleotides, the CDR3 is TGTGCCAGCAGTGAGGACAGGCTGAACGAAAAACTGTTTTTT.